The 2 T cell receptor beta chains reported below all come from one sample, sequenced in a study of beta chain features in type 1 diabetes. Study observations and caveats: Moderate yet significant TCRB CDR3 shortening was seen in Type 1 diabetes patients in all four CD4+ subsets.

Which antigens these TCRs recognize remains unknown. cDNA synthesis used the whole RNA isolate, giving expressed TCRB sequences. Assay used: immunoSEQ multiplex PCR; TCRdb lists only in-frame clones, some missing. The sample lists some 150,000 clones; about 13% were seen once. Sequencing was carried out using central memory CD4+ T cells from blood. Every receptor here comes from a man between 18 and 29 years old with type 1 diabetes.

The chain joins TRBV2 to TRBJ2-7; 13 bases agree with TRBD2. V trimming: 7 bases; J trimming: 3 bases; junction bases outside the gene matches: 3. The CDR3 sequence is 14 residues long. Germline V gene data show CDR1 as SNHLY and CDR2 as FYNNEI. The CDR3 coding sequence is TGTGCCAGCACCGGACTAGCGGGAGTCTACGAGCAGTACTTC. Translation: CASTGLAGVYEQYF.

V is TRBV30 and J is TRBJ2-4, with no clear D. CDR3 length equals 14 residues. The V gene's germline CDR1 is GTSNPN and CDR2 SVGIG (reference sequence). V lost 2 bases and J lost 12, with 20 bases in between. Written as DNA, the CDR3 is TGTGCCTGGAGTTCCCCCGTGCCGTCGGCTGATCAGTACTTC. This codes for CAWSSPVPSADQYF.